Below, 25 T cell receptor beta chains from the same sample are listed, as sequenced in a study of cytomegalovirus exposure and HLA in healthy donors. Researchers ran the PCR with 60 Vbeta and 13 Jbeta primers. Profiling relied on immunoSEQ multiplex PCR, and the TCRdb table lists in-frame clones only, not all of them. Of roughly 160,000 clones listed, around 77% were seen once; the top ten hold 1.6%. The sample taken for sequencing was PBMCs. The receptors were sampled from a woman under 40 in good health and CMV-seronegative.

The chain joins TRBV18 to TRBJ1-1; TRBD1 is a possible D gene (6 bases). Germline V lookup: CDR1 KGHSH, CDR2 LQKENI. This CDR3 is 13 amino acids long. Deletions cut 3 bases from V and 6 bases from J, with 11 bases between. This chain's CDR3 is CASSPSGGPEAFF. CDR3 DNA: TGTGCCAGCTCACCCTCGGGGGGCCCTGAAGCTTTCTTT.

A word on this clone: One end of the junction is discordant with germline, which a read error may explain. This sequence joins TRBV6-1 and TRBJ2-2; possibly TRBD2 for D (5 bases). CDR1 is MNHNS and CDR2 is SASEGT in the germline V gene. The CDR3 has 13 residues. The CDR3 loop is CASSGDVTGELFF. In DNA form, the CDR3 reads TGTGCCAGCAGCGGGGATGTCACCGGGGAGCTATTTTTT.

J is TRBJ2-1 and V is TRBV11-3, with 7 bases fitting TRBD2. The CDR3 length is 18 residues. Germline trimming cut 5 bases from V and 4 bases from J; bases unmatched to any gene: 17. In germline, CDR1 is SGHNT, CDR2 YENEEA. In DNA form, the CDR3 reads TGTGCCAGCAGCCCTCGATCGGGCGGGGGACCACCTTACAATGAGCAGTTCTTC. Its translation is CASSPRSGGGPPYNEQFF.

The chain joins TRBV5-4 to TRBJ1-2, with 8 nucleotides matching TRBD1. The CDR3 is 13 amino acids. Trimming removed 3 bases from V and 5 bases from J; junction bases left unmatched: 3. The germline V gene encodes CDR1 SGHNT and CDR2 YYREEE (reference sequence). In DNA, the CDR3 is TGTGCCAGCAGCTCGGACAGGGATTATGGCTACACCTTC. This encodes CASSSDRDYGYTF. The complete variable domain, with remaining parts taken from reference TRBV5-4 and TRBJ1-2, reads ETGVTQSPTHLIKTRGQQVTLRCSSQSGHNTVSWYQQALGQGPQFIFQYYREEENGRGNFPPRFSGLQFPNYSSELNVNALELDDSALYLCASSSDRDYGYTFGSGTRLTVV.

The rearrangement joins TRBV25-1 to TRBJ2-2; 10 bases match TRBD1. Trimming cost V 4 bases and J 4 bases; bases outside gene matches: 0. The CDR3 length is 14 residues. CDR1 and CDR2 from the germline V gene are MGHDK and SYGVNS. CDR3 DNA: TGTGCCAGCAGTGGGGACAGGGGCACCGGGGAGCTGTTTTTT. Encoded protein: CASSGDRGTGELFF.

This clone has more than one count but fewer than ten. The chain is built from TRBV27 and TRBJ2-7; no firm D call. The germline gives CDR1 MNHEY, CDR2 SMNVEV (reference sequence). The CDR3 is 15 residues long. Trimming took 5 bases from V and 0 from J, leaving 14 bases between them. CDR3 bases: TGTGCCAGCAGTCCTAGGAGCTCAAGCTCCTACGAGCAGTACTTC. Residues: CASSPRSSSSYEQYF.

The V gene is TRBV18, the J gene TRBJ2-1; D not certain. V was cut by 9 bases and J by 2 bases, with 11 bases left in between. Germline CDR1 and CDR2: KGHSH and LQKENI. CDR3 length: 13 residues. CDR3 in DNA: TGTGCCAGTTCAGTCCTAGCCTACAATGAGCAGTTCTTC. Its protein is CASSVLAYNEQFF.

This rearrangement joins TRBV19 to TRBJ1-2, with a weak D call TRBD1 (5 bases). Germline-derived CDR1 and CDR2 are LNHDA and SQIVND (reference sequence). Trimming stripped 3 bases from V and 3 bases from J, with 23 bases between. CDR3 length equals 18 residues. The CDR3 region is CASSIKGLRFEFDYGYTF. CDR3 coding DNA: TGTGCCAGTAGTATTAAGGGGCTGAGGTTCGAGTTTGACTATGGCTACACCTTC. The variable domain in full, completed from reference TRBV19 and TRBJ1-2, reads DGGITQSPKYLFRKEGQNVTLSCEQNLNHDAMYWYRQDPGQGLRLIYYSQIVNDFQKGDIAEGYSVSREKKESFPLTVTSAQKNPTAFYLCASSIKGLRFEFDYGYTFGSGTRLTVV.

V gene TRBV7-2 combines with J gene TRBJ2-7, with 9 bases matching TRBD2. The CDR3 extends over 13 amino acids. V dropped 3 bases and J dropped 3; count of bases not matched to a gene: 0. CDR1 is SGHTA, CDR2 FQGNSA, per germline. For the CDR3, the DNA is TGTGCCAGCAGCTTTAGCGGGAGCTACGAGCAGTACTTC. As protein: CASSFSGSYEQYF.

The sample holds a few counts of this clone. The J gene is TRBJ2-3, the V gene TRBV6-4; weak D call: TRBD2 (5 bases). CDR1 and CDR2 from the germline V gene are MRHNA and SNTAGT. V shed 5 bases and J shed 6 bases, with 15 bases lying between them. The CDR3 is 14 residues long. CDR3 sequence reads: CASSFLAGVDTQYF. DNA for the CDR3: TGTGCCAGCAGTTTCCTAGCTGGGGTGGATACGCAGTATTTT.

The chain couples TRBV4-2 to TRBJ1-2; D ambiguous. Between the trimmed V and J ends, which lost 2 bases and 8 bases, there was a span of 15 bases. Germline assignment: CDR1 LGHNA and CDR2 YNFKEQ. The length of the CDR3 is 14 residues. The CDR3 spells CASSQLEGSVGYTF. The CDR3 region has the DNA TGTGCCAGCAGCCAATTAGAGGGCTCGGTCGGCTACACCTTC.

In nucleotides, the CDR3 is TGTGCCAGTAGTACCGGGGGTGGCGGTAAGCCCCAGCATTTT. It specifies CASSTGGGGKPQHF. This sequence joins TRBV19 and TRBJ1-5, with D perhaps TRBD1 (5 bases). This CDR3 comprises 14 residues. V was clipped by 4 bases and J by 8 bases, with 15 bases between them. CDR1 is LNHDA, CDR2 SQIVND, per germline (reference sequence).

This clone occurred a few times. The V gene is TRBV19, the J gene TRBJ2-7, with 10 bases identical to TRBD2. With V trimmed by 8 bases and J by 3 bases, 7 bases remained unmatched. The CDR3 has 14 residues. Germline-derived CDR1 and CDR2 are LNHDA and SQIVND (reference sequence). The CDR3 sequence is CASAGLASSYEQYF. The CDR3, as DNA: TGTGCCAGTGCGGGACTAGCGAGCAGCTACGAGCAGTACTTC.

The CDR3 sequence: CASSLSTYLADQETQYF. DNA of the CDR3: TGTGCCAGCAGCTTGTCAACCTATTTAGCGGATCAAGAGACCCAGTACTTC. The chain combines TRBV7-9 with TRBJ2-5, with D maybe TRBD2 (6 bases). Germline CDR1 reads SEHNR; CDR2 reads FQNEAQ (reference sequence). The CDR3 loop spans 17 amino acids. Between the trimmed V and J ends, which lost 3 bases and 2 bases, there was a span of 19 bases.

The rearrangement uses TRBV5-6 and TRBJ2-1; 13 nucleotides align to TRBD2. In germline, CDR1 is SGHDT, CDR2 YYEEEE. V lost 3 bases to trimming and J lost 7 bases; unmatched junction nucleotides: 13. CDR3 length: 18 residues. CDR3 in DNA: TGTGCCAGCAGCTCCCCGGGACTAGCGGGATTCGGGAGGAATGAGCAGTTCTTC. This gives the protein CASSSPGLAGFGRNEQFF.

The sample holds a few counts of this clone. V gene TRBV5-1 combines with J gene TRBJ2-7; the D is unclear. The CDR3 sequence is 14 residues long. CDR1 is SGHRS, CDR2 YFSETQ, per germline. V was trimmed by 0 bases and J by 4 bases, leaving 11 bases between them. The CDR3: CASSLDSRLYEQYF. CDR3 nucleotides: TGCGCCAGCAGCTTGGACAGCAGGTTGTACGAGCAGTACTTC.

The chain recombines TRBV12-5 with TRBJ1-4; D is ambiguous. The CDR3 has 15 residues. CDR1 and CDR2 from the germline V gene are LGHNT and FRNRAP. V dropped 1 base and J dropped 5 bases, with 11 bases sitting between them. The CDR3 is CASGLGAGINEKLFF. The CDR3 DNA reads TGTGCTAGTGGTTTGGGAGCGGGGATAAATGAAAAACTGTTTTTT.

The V gene is TRBV7-8, the J gene TRBJ1-6; no clear D gene. There are 16 residues in the CDR3. V dropped 5 bases and J dropped 2 bases, with 13 bases sitting between them. Germline V gives CDR1 SGHVS, CDR2 FQNEAQ. The CDR3 protein is CASSRVSGPYNSPLHF. The CDR3 DNA reads TGTGCCAGCAGCCGGGTGAGCGGTCCCTATAATTCACCCCTCCACTTT. Combining the CDR3 with reference TRBV7-8 and TRBJ1-6 gives the whole variable domain GAGVSQSPRYKVAKRGQDVALRCDPISGHVSLFWYQQALGQGPEFLTYFQNEAQLDKSGLPSDRFFAERPEGSVSTLKIQRTQQEDSAVYLCASSRVSGPYNSPLHFGNGTRLTVT.

The rearrangement links TRBV19 to TRBJ1-1; the D gene is possibly TRBD1 (5 bases). This CDR3 is 15 amino acids long. Germline V gives CDR1 LNHDA, CDR2 SQIVND (reference sequence). The V gene lost 5 bases and the J gene lost 4 bases, with 17 bases spanning the gap. CDR3: CASSPGGARRTEAFF. CDR3 nucleotides: TGTGCCAGTAGTCCGGGGGGAGCTCGCCGCACTGAAGCTTTCTTT.

This clone was counted once. V gene TRBV13 combines with J gene TRBJ2-1, with 10 bases identical to TRBD1. J was trimmed by 2 bases and V by 5 bases; bases with no gene match: 9. Germline CDR1 reads PRHDT; CDR2 reads FYEKMQ (reference sequence). This CDR3 is 17 amino acids long. The CDR3 coding sequence is TGTGCCAGCAGCCGAACCGGGACAGGGGTCCCCTACAATGAGCAGTTCTTC. It codes for CASSRTGTGVPYNEQFF. The variable domain in full, with the rest retrieved from reference TRBV13 and TRBJ2-1, is AAGVIQSPRHLIKEKRETATLKCYPIPRHDTVYWYQQGPGQDPQFLISFYEKMQSDKGSIPDRFSAQQFSDYHSELNMSSLELGDSALYFCASSRTGTGVPYNEQFFGPGTRLTVL.

The V and J genes are TRBV30 and TRBJ2-3; possible D gene TRBD1, 6 bases. Germline V gives CDR1 GTSNPN, CDR2 SVGIG (reference sequence). V lost 4 bases to trimming and J lost 4 bases, with 21 bases between them. CDR3 length: 16 amino acids. CDR3 in amino acids: CAWNTGYGSNADTQYF. CDR3 sequence (DNA): TGTGCCTGGAATACAGGGTATGGGTCCAACGCAGATACGCAGTATTTT.

The chain has TRBV9 and TRBJ2-7, with no clear D. V dropped 4 bases and J dropped 6 bases, with 11 bases sitting between them. The germline V gene has CDR1 SGDLS and CDR2 YYNGEE. The CDR3 has 12 amino acids. For the CDR3, the DNA is TGTGCCAGCAGCCCCGACTCCGCCGAGCAGTACTTC. It is translated as CASSPDSAEQYF.

This clone has a handful of counts. This chain joins TRBV5-4 and TRBJ2-7, with D possibly TRBD2 on 5 matching bases. The V gene's germline CDR1 is SGHNT and CDR2 YYREEE (reference sequence). V was clipped by 1 base and J by 7 bases, with 12 bases between them. This CDR3 has 13 residues. The CDR3 DNA follows: TGTGCCAGCAGCTTGACAACCCCGGGAGAGCAGTACTTC. Protein product: CASSLTTPGEQYF.

This sequence joins TRBV9 and TRBJ2-5; D perhaps matches TRBD2 (7 bases). V gave up 7 bases and J gave up 4 bases, with 14 bases separating them. This CDR3 is built from 13 residues. Germline loops: CDR1 SGDLS, CDR2 YYNGEE. The CDR3 DNA sequence: TGTGCCAGCCAAGGGGGGGCCGGAGAGACCCAGTACTTC. It yields the protein CASQGGAGETQYF. The full variable domain, with the rest looked up from reference TRBV9 and TRBJ2-5, is DSGVTQTPKHLITATGQRVTLRCSPRSGDLSVYWYQQSLDQGLQFLIQYYNGEERAKGNILERFSAQQFPDLHSELNLSSLELGDSALYFCASQGGAGETQYFGPGTRLLVL.

This clone was seen just once. CDR3 in DNA: TGTGCCAGCAGATTTTTCCTCAATGAGCAGTTCTTC. It specifies CASRFFLNEQFF. J is TRBJ2-1 and V is TRBV6-6; unclear D gene. The CDR3 loop spans 12 amino acids. V lost 6 bases and J 6 bases, leaving 9 bases between the germline ends. CDR1 and CDR2 (germline): MNHNY, SVGAGI (reference sequence).